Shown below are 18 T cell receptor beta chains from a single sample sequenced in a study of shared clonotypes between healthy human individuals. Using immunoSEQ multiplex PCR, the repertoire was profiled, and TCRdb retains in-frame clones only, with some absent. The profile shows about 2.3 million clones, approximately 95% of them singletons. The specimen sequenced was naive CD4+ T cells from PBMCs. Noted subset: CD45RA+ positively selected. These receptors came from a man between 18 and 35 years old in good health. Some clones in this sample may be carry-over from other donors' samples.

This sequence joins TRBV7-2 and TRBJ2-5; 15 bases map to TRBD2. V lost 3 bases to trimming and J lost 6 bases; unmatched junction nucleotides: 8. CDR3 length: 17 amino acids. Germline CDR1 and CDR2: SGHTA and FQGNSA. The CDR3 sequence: CASSFSGLAGGPQTQYF. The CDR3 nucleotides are TGTGCCAGCAGCTTTAGTGGACTAGCGGGAGGGCCGCAGACCCAGTACTTC.

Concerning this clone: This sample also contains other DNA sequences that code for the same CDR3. The CDR3 here is CASRRVADTQYF. In nucleotides, the CDR3 is TGTGCCAGCAGGAGGGTCGCAGATACGCAGTATTTT. The chain uses TRBV2 and TRBJ2-3; possible D gene TRBD2, 5 bases. Trimming stripped 6 bases from V and 4 bases from J, with 8 bases between. The CDR3 has 12 residues. Germline V gene sequence: CDR1 SNHLY, CDR2 FYNNEI.

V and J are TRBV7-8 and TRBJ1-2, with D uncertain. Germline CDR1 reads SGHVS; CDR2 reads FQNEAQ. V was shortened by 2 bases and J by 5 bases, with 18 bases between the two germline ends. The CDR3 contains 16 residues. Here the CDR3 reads CASSLSTRRGGYGYTF. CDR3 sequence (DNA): TGTGCCAGCAGCTTATCCACGCGGCGGGGTGGTTATGGCTACACCTTC.

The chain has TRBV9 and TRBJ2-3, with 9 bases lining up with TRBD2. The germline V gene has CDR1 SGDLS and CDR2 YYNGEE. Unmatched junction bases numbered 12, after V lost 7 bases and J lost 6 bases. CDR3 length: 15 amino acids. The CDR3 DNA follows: TGTGCCAGCGGCGCGGGAGGGATAGTCACTGATACGCAGTATTTT. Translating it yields CASGAGGIVTDTQYF.

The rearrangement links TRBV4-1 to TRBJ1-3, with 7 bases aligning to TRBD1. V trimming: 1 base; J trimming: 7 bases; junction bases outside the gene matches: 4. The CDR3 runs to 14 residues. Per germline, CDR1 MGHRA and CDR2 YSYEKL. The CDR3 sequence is CASSQGNRGNTIYF. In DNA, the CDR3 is TGCGCCAGCAGCCAAGGAAACAGGGGTAACACCATATATTTT.

CDR3 coding DNA: TGTGCCATCAGTCCTACCGGGACAGCTGAAGCTTTCTTT. As protein: CAISPTGTAEAFF. The genes are TRBV10-3 and TRBJ1-1, with 7 bases that match TRBD1. The CDR3 is made up of 13 amino acids. The germline V gene has CDR1 ENHRY and CDR2 SYGVKD. Germline trimming cut 5 bases from V and 6 bases from J; bases unmatched to any gene: 6.

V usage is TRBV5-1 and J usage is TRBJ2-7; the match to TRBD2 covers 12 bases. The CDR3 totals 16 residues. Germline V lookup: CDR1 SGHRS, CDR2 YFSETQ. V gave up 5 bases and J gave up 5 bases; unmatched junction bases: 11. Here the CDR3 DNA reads TGCGCCAGCAGTACAAACCGACTAGCGGGAGCCAACGAGCAGTACTTC. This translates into CASSTNRLAGANEQYF.

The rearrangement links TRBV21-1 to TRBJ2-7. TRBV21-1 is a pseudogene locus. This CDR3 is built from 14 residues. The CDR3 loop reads CASNSRDPPYEQYF. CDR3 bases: TGTGCCAGCAATTCACGGGACCCCCCCTACGAGCAGTACTTC.

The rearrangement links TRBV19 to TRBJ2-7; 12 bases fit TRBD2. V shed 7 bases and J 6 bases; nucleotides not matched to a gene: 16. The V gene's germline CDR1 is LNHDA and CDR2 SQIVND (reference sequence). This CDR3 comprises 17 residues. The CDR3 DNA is TGTGCCAGTACCCTAGCGGGAGGGCCTCCAGGGGTAGGCGAGCAGTACTTC. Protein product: CASTLAGGPPGVGEQYF. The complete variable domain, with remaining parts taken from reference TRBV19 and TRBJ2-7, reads DGGITQSPKYLFRKEGQNVTLSCEQNLNHDAMYWYRQDPGQGLRLIYYSQIVNDFQKGDIAEGYSVSREKKESFPLTVTSAQKNPTAFYLCASTLAGGPPGVGEQYFGPGTRLTVT.

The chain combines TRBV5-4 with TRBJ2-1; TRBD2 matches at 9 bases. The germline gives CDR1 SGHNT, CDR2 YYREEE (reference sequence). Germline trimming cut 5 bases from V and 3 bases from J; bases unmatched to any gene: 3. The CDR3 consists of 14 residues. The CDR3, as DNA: TGTGCCAGCAGGGCGGGAGGGGTCTACAATGAGCAGTTCTTC. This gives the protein CASRAGGVYNEQFF.

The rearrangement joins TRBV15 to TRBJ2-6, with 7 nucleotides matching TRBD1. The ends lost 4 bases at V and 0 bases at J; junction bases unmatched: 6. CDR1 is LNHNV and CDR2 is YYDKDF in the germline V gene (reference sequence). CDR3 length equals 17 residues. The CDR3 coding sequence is TGTGCCACCAGCAAGGGACAGACTTTCTCTGGGGCCAACGTCCTGACTTTC. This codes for CATSKGQTFSGANVLTF.

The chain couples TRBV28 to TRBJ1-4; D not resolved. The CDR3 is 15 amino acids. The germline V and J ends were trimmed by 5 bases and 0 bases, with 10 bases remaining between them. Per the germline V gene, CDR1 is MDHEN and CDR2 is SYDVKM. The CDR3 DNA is TGTGCCAGCAGTCTCCAAGTAGCAACTAATGAAAAACTGTTTTTT. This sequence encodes CASSLQVATNEKLFF.

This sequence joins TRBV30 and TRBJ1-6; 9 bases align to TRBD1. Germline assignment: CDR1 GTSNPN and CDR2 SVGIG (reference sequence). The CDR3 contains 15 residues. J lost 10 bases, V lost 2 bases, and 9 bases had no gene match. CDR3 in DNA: TGTGCCTGGAGTAGACAGGGGGTAAAAAACTCACCCCTCCACTTT. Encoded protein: CAWSRQGVKNSPLHF.

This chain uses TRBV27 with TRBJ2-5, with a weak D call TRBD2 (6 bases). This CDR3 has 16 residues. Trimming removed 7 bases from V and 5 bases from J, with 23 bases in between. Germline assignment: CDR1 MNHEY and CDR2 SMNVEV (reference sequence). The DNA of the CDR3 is TGTGCCAGCATTATCCGGGGACGGGAGAAGGGTGAGACCCAGTACTTC. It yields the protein CASIIRGREKGETQYF.

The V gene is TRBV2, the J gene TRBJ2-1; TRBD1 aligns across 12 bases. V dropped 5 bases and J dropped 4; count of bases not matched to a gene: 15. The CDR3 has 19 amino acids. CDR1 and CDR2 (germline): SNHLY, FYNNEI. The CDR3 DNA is TGTGCCAGCAGTCCCGGGACAGGGGGCTTTAGCGGGAAGTACAATGAGCAGTTCTTC. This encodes CASSPGTGGFSGKYNEQFF.

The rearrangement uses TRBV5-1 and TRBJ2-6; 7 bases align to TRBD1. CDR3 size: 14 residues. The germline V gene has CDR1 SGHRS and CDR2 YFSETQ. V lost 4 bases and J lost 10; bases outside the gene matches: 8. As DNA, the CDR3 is TGCGCCAGCAGCGAGGGGGCGCCAGGAAACGTCCTGACTTTC. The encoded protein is CASSEGAPGNVLTF.

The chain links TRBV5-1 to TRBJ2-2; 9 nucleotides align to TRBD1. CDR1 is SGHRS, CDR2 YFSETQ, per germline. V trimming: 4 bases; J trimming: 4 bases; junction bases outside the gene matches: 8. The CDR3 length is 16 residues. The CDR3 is CASSPRTGDSTGELFF. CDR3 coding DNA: TGCGCCAGCAGCCCCAGGACAGGGGATAGCACCGGGGAGCTGTTTTTT.

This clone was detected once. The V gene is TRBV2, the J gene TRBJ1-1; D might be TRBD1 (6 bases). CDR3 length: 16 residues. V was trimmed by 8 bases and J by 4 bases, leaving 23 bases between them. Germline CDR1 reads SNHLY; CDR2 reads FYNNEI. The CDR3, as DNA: TGTGCCAGCTCCTCCCGACAGGTGGGTGGAGGCACTGAAGCTTTCTTT. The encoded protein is CASSSRQVGGGTEAFF.